This record looks at one TCR beta chain sequence and its context. No antigen is known for it. Donor samples were obtained from healthy Caucasian individuals from Russia, aged 6 to 90. There were at least 6 micrograms of total RNA extracted from every sample. The data belong to a study of blood T cells in healthy people across ages. Study results and limitations: Unsorted PBMCs prevented conclusive naive versus antigen-experienced comparison.

The second PCR ran roughly 7 to 11 cycles with a sample-barcoded 5' primer and J-beta primers. Each cDNA molecule was tagged by a template-switch adaptor that had 12 random nucleotides. TCRdb re-called the 5' RACE reads through MiXCR, storing one row per CDR3 protein. The sample carries about a million distinct CDR3 sequences, 51% recorded once. The sequenced material came from blood. This receptor was obtained from an older woman in good health.

The chain's CDR3 is CASGFGQGTDTQYF. In DNA form, the CDR3 reads TGTGCTAGTGGTTTCGGGCAGGGAACAGATACGCAGTATTTT. The rearrangement uses TRBV12-5 and TRBJ2-3, with D possibly TRBD1 on 5 matching bases. This CDR3 comprises 14 residues. The V and J ends lost 3 bases and 3 bases respectively, with 10 bases between them. In germline, CDR1 is LGHNT, CDR2 FRNRAP. The full variable domain, its missing parts supplied by reference TRBV12-5 and TRBJ2-3, is DARVTQTPRHKVTEMGQEVTMRCQPILGHNTVFWYRQTMMQGLELLAYFRNRAPLDDSGMPKDRFSAEMPDATLATLKIQPSEPRDSAVYFCASGFGQGTDTQYFGPGTRLTVL.